The source of this TCR beta chain is a study of blood T cell repertoires in COVID-19 (dated by TCRdb to the early 2020s). In the study overall: The collaborator samples originated in the United States, Italy and Spain and spanned the acute and convalescent phases of COVID-19. The prospective study material was composed of cDNA or gDNA derived from T cells, B-cell-depleted T cells, or PBMCs. Deeply sampled blood TCRbeta repertoires from subjects exposed to, actively infected with, or recovered from COVID-19 were included in the dataset. The repertoires were released in a freely available public database meant as a resource for research on the immune response to SARS-CoV-2. Samples were obtained from the ongoing ImmuneRACE study (first 160 participants) and from over a thousand subjects provided by 6 global collaborators. The sample metadata nearly always contained a de-identified subject ID, COVID-19 status, age in years and sex. Where available, HLA class I and class II types were taken from metadata supplied by the sample provider and were not determined by assay-based typing.

TCRbeta CDR3 regions were amplified from genomic DNA using the immunoSEQ Assay, a bias-controlled multiplex PCR. Per the source publication's procedure: Nucleated cell counts per sample were estimated from amplification of reference gene primers within the assay. To quantify the absolute abundance of each unique TCRbeta CDR3 rearrangement, sequence reads were collapsed and filtered. For each sample, productive Simpson clonality was calculated by taking the square root of Simpson's diversity index across productive rearrangements. TCRdb provides this immuneACCESS table in a form limited to in-frame rearrangements. Some clones are lacking; in checked studies, under half of them reflect an unresolved V gene, and why the rest are absent is not known. That table is the source of V, J and clone size, and D and trimming were worked out from the DNA. In all, the sample holds about 14,000 clones, and about 87% of those were seen once. The ten top clones hold about a third of the sample.

Regarding this clone: The antigen this receptor binds is unknown. Nothing much larger sits one base from this clone, and base qualities are not available.

What the work shows at the level of the full study, not this receptor alone: The amount of clinical and demographic metadata varied by source and participant and was provided uncurated.

Each collaborating institution followed its own protocols to collect whole blood in K2EDTA tubes. For TCRbeta analysis, collaborator samples were shipped as frozen whole blood, as isolated PBMCs, or as DNA extracted from either sample type. Via the germline V gene (reference sequence), CDR1 is MNHEY and CDR2 SMNVEV. The CDR3 spans 14 residues, from the cysteine through the phenylalanine. The CDR3 DNA has 42 bases and is translated from base 1. V is clipped by 0 bases and J by 3 bases, and the sequence between their germline boundaries is 6 bases long. The TCR originated in a human donor in a cohort sampled during active COVID-19. The sequenced material came from peripheral blood. In this chain, TRBV27 is recombined with TRBJ2-1; the D gene cannot be named for sure. The DNA sequence follows: TGTGCCAGCAGTTTATCATCACTCTACAATGAGCAGTTCTTC. Its translation is CASSLSSLYNEQFF.